Below, 18 T cell receptor beta chains from the same sample are listed, as sequenced in a study of cytomegalovirus exposure and HLA in healthy donors. Vbeta (60) and Jbeta (13) primers were used in the PCR. The method was immunoSEQ multiplex PCR; TCRdb's version includes in-frame clones alone and lacks a portion of them. Among about 130,000 clones listed, roughly 72% were seen once. The sample comprised PBMCs. Receptor source: a male donor in good health and CMV-seronegative.

The gene calls are TRBV28 and TRBJ1-1; D might be TRBD1 (5 bases). This CDR3 has 14 amino acids. Germline CDR1 reads MDHEN; CDR2 reads SYDVKM. The ends were cut back, 7 bases at V and 4 bases at J, with 16 bases in the middle. Here the CDR3 DNA reads TGTGCCAGCAATCTTGGGGGGGGTACCACTGAAGCTTTCTTT. This gives the protein CASNLGGGTTEAFF.

The chain combines TRBV28 with TRBJ2-4; D possibly corresponds to TRBD2 (6 bases). Trimming took off 7 bases at V and 1 base at J, with 17 bases between the two ends. CDR3 length: 16 amino acids. Germline V CDR1 and CDR2: MDHEN, SYDVKM. Here the CDR3 reads CASTSLGREAKNIQYF. Written as DNA, the CDR3 is TGTGCCAGCACCTCCCTAGGTCGGGAGGCCAAAAACATTCAGTACTTC.

The rearrangement joins TRBV4-3 to TRBJ2-2, with 9 bases aligning to TRBD1. Losses at the gene ends were 0 bases for V and 7 bases for J; bases not matched to a gene: 9. The CDR3 extends over 17 amino acids. Per germline, CDR1 LGHNA and CDR2 YSLEER. CDR3 DNA sequence: TGCGCCAGCAGCCAAGATTGGGGGACAGGGTTGATCGGGGAGCTGTTTTTT. This encodes CASSQDWGTGLIGELFF.

The chain carries TRBV18 and TRBJ2-1; tentative D call: TRBD2 (6 bases). The germline V gene encodes CDR1 KGHSH and CDR2 LQKENI. The CDR3 is 16 amino acids. V lost 5 bases and J lost 4, with 18 bases in between. The CDR3 reads CASSSLDLEGYNEQFF. DNA for the CDR3: TGTGCCAGCTCATCATTGGACCTGGAGGGGTACAATGAGCAGTTCTTC.

This clone was found a few times. V gene TRBV11-2 combines with J gene TRBJ2-5; 9 nucleotides agree with TRBD2. There are 16 residues in the CDR3. V lost 1 base to trimming and J lost 3 bases; unmatched junction nucleotides: 6. CDR1 is SGHAT, CDR2 FQNNGV, per germline. The CDR3: CASSLGARGGEETQYF. In DNA, the CDR3 is TGTGCCAGCAGCTTAGGAGCGCGGGGGGGGGAAGAGACCCAGTACTTC.

This rearrangement joins TRBV10-1 to TRBJ2-7; possibly TRBD1 for D (6 bases). Germline V gene sequence: CDR1 WNHNN, CDR2 SYGVQD (reference sequence). Deletions cut 4 bases from V and 6 bases from J, with 10 bases between. CDR3 length: 12 residues. The CDR3 coding sequence is TGCGCCAGCAGTGGGACAGCCCCCGAGCAGTACTTC. Encoded protein: CASSGTAPEQYF.

In its sample, this clone was seen a few times. V usage is TRBV27 and J usage is TRBJ2-7, with 10 positions matching TRBD1. The ends lost 6 bases at V and 1 base at J; junction bases unmatched: 6. Germline assignment: CDR1 MNHEY and CDR2 SMNVEV (reference sequence). The CDR3 is 15 amino acids. In nucleotides, the CDR3 is TGTGCCAGCAGAGATCGACAGGGGGCGTCCTACGAGCAGTACTTC. It specifies CASRDRQGASYEQYF.

V and J are TRBV5-8 and TRBJ1-1; D gene unclear. CDR3 length equals 15 residues. V lost 0 bases and J lost 0, with 9 bases in between. From germline, CDR1 is SGHTS and CDR2 YDEGEE. This CDR3 is CASSLAGLMNTEAFF. CDR3 in DNA: TGTGCCAGCAGCTTGGCAGGACTTATGAACACTGAAGCTTTCTTT.

This clone was counted once. The chain combines TRBV5-6 with TRBJ2-1, with 10 bases fitting TRBD1. The CDR3 is 16 amino acids. J was trimmed by 7 bases and V by 4 bases; bases with no gene match: 11. Germline V CDR1 and CDR2: SGHDT, YYEEEE. This chain's CDR3 is CASSPTGGQTGNEQFF. The DNA of the CDR3 is TGTGCCAGCAGCCCGACAGGGGGCCAGACAGGGAATGAGCAGTTCTTC.

This clone was seen only once. The chain couples TRBV28 to TRBJ1-5; possible D gene TRBD1, 6 bases. In germline, CDR1 is MDHEN, CDR2 SYDVKM. The CDR3 extends over 12 amino acids. The V end lost 3 bases, the J end lost 7 bases, and 7 bases lay between the germline ends. CDR3 residues: CASSLGHQPQHF. As DNA, the CDR3 is TGTGCCAGCAGTTTGGGACACCAGCCCCAGCATTTT.

The chain couples TRBV2 to TRBJ2-2; 8 bases line up with TRBD1. The CDR3 has 17 amino acids. Germline lookup yields CDR1 SNHLY and CDR2 FYNNEI. Trimming at V came to 6 bases and at J to 6 bases, leaving 15 bases not matched to a gene. DNA of the CDR3: TGTGCCAGCAGCGCTATAGGGACAGGAGCTTTTCCCGGGGAGCTGTTTTTT. It yields the protein CASSAIGTGAFPGELFF.

The genes are TRBV5-1 and TRBJ2-1; 14 bases map to TRBD2. The germline V gene has CDR1 SGHRS and CDR2 YFSETQ. Trimming at V came to 4 bases and at J to 6 bases, leaving 12 bases not matched to a gene. This CDR3 contains 18 residues. CDR3 sequence: CASSRPGTSGSIVNEQFF. The DNA of the CDR3 is TGCGCCAGCAGCCGGCCTGGGACTAGCGGGAGTATTGTCAATGAGCAGTTCTTC.

J is TRBJ2-3 and V is TRBV28; TRBD1 agrees at 8 bases. The CDR3 loop spans 16 amino acids. V lost 5 bases and J lost 2; bases outside the gene matches: 9. Germline V gene sequence: CDR1 MDHEN, CDR2 SYDVKM. The CDR3 DNA reads TGTGCCAGCAGTACCCGGACAGGGACAAACACAGATACGCAGTATTTT. It encodes CASSTRTGTNTDTQYF.

The rearrangement uses TRBV5-1 and TRBJ2-3, with D possibly matching TRBD2 (6 bases). Germline-derived CDR1 and CDR2 are SGHRS and YFSETQ. The CDR3 has 16 amino acids. V gave up 0 bases and J gave up 0 bases, with 11 bases separating them. The CDR3: CASSLGPSASTDTQYF. The CDR3 DNA is TGCGCCAGCAGCTTGGGGCCTAGCGCTAGCACAGATACGCAGTATTTT.

The chain couples TRBV30 to TRBJ1-1; tentative D call: TRBD1 (6 bases). CDR1 is GTSNPN, CDR2 SVGIG, per germline (reference sequence). The CDR3 sequence is 12 residues long. The germline V and J ends were trimmed by 3 bases and 6 bases, with 11 bases remaining between them. Here the CDR3 reads CAWRGGASEAFF. CDR3 in DNA: TGTGCCTGGAGGGGGGGGGCCTCTGAAGCTTTCTTT.

The V gene is TRBV28, the J gene TRBJ2-7, with D possibly TRBD1 on 5 matching bases. CDR1 and CDR2 (germline): MDHEN, SYDVKM. Between the trimmed V and J ends, which lost 4 bases and 7 bases, there was a span of 26 bases. This CDR3 is built from 17 residues. CDR3 sequence (DNA): TGTGCCAGCAGTTCCAACTGGCAGGGTCCTAATTCTAGAGAGCAGTACTTC. Amino acid sequence: CASSSNWQGPNSREQYF.

This clone has just one count. This rearrangement joins TRBV5-8 to TRBJ2-1, with TRBD2 as a possible D gene (5 bases). The CDR3 extends over 16 amino acids. Germline V CDR1 and CDR2: SGHTS, YDEGEE. V gave up 5 bases and J gave up 8 bases, with 23 bases separating them. CDR3 in amino acids: CASRSLWTAAEHEQFF. The CDR3 DNA reads as TGTGCCAGCAGATCCCTTTGGACTGCGGCGGAACATGAGCAGTTCTTC.

The chain combines TRBV15 with TRBJ2-1, with 7 positions matching TRBD2. Losses at the gene ends were 5 bases for V and 4 bases for J; bases not matched to a gene: 8. The V gene's germline CDR1 is LNHNV and CDR2 YYDKDF (reference sequence). This CDR3 region has 15 residues. In nucleotides, the CDR3 is TGTGCCACCAGCCGCAGACTAGCAGAGTACAATGAGCAGTTCTTC. It specifies CATSRRLAEYNEQFF.